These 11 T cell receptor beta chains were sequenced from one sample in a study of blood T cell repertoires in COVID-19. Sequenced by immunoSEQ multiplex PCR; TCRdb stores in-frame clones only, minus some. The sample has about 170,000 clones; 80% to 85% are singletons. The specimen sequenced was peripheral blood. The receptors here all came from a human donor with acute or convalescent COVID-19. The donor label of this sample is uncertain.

CDR3 bases: TGTGCCAGCAGCTTTGGTCCGGGCGAGCAGTACTTC. This encodes CASSFGPGEQYF. The chain has TRBV5-8 and TRBJ2-7, with D hard to call. The CDR3 covers 12 residues. Between the trimmed V and J ends, which lost 2 bases and 6 bases, there was a span of 9 bases. Germline CDR1 reads SGHTS; CDR2 reads YDEGEE. Drawing the rest from reference TRBV5-8 and TRBJ2-7, the complete variable domain is EAGVTQSPTHLIKTRGQQATLRCSPISGHTSVYWYQQALGLGLQFLLWYDEGEERNRGNFPPRFSGRQFPNYSSELNVNALELEDSALYLCASSFGPGEQYFGPGTRLTVT.

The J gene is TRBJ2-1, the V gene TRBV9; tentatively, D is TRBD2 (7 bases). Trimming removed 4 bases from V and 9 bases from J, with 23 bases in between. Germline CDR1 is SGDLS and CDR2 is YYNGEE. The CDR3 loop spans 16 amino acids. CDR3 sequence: CASSPPRGRENVEQFF. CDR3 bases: TGTGCCAGCAGCCCCCCACGGGGGCGGGAGAATGTTGAGCAGTTCTTC.

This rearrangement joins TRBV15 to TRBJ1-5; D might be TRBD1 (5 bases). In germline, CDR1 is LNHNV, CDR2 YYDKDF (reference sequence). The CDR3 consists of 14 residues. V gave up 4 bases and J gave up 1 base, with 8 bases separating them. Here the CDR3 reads CATSKGLSNQPQHF. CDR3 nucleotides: TGTGCCACCAGCAAGGGGTTAAGCAATCAGCCCCAGCATTTT.

The CDR3 sequence is CASSIISRKAETQYF. CDR3 sequence (DNA): TGTGCCAGTAGTATTATTTCTCGGAAAGCGGAGACCCAGTACTTC. J is TRBJ2-5 and V is TRBV19; D unresolved. The CDR3 totals 15 residues. Germline lookup yields CDR1 LNHDA and CDR2 SQIVND (reference sequence). The V end lost 3 bases, the J end lost 5 bases, and 16 bases lay between the germline ends.

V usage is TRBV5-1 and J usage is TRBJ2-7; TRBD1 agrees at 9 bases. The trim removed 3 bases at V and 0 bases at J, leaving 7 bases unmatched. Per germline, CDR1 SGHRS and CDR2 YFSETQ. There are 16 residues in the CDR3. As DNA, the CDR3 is TGCGCCAGCAGCTCGGACAGGGGTCCTAGCTCCTACGAGCAGTACTTC. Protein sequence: CASSSDRGPSSYEQYF.

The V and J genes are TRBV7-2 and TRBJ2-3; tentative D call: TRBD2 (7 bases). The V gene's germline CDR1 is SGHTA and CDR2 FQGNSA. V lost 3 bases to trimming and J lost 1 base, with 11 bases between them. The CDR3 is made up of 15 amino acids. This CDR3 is CASSFGGARTDTQYF. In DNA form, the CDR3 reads TGTGCCAGCAGCTTTGGGGGGGCCCGCACAGATACGCAGTATTTT. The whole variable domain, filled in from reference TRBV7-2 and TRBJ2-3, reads GAGVSQSPSNKVTEKGKDVELRCDPISGHTALYWYRQSLGQGLEFLIYFQGNSAPDKSGLPSDRFSAERTGGSVSTLTIQRTQQEDSAVYLCASSFGGARTDTQYFGPGTRLTVL.

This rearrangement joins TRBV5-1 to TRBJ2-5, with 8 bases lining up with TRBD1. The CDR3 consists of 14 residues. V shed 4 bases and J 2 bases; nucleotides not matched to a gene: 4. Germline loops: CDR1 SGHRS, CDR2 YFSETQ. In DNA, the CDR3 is TGCGCCAGCAGCGTAGACAGGGGTCAAGAGACCCAGTACTTC. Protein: CASSVDRGQETQYF.

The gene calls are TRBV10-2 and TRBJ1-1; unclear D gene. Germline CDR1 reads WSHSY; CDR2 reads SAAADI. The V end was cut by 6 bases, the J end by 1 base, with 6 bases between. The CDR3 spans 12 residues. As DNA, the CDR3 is TGCGCCAGCAGCCGACAGAACACTGAAGCTTTCTTT. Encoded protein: CASSRQNTEAFF.

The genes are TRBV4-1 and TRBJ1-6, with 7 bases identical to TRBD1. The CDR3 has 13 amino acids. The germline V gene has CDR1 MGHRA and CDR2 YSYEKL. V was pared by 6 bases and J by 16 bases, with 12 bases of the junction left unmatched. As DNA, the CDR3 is TGCGCCAGCAGTTCCCCAGGGCGGACAGGACTCCACTTT. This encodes CASSSPGRTGLHF.

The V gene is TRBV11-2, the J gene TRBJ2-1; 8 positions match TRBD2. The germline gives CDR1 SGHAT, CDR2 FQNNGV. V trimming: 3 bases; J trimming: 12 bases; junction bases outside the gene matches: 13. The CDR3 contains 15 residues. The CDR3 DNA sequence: TGTGCCAGCAGCTTGCAACTAGCGGACTCCCAAGGGCAGTTCTTC. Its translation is CASSLQLADSQGQFF.

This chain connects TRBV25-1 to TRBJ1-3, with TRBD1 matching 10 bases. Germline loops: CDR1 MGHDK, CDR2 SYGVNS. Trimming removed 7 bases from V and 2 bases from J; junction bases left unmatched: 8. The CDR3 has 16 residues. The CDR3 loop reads CASKSGTGAPGNTIYF. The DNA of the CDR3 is TGTGCCAGCAAGTCCGGGACAGGGGCCCCTGGAAACACCATATATTTT.